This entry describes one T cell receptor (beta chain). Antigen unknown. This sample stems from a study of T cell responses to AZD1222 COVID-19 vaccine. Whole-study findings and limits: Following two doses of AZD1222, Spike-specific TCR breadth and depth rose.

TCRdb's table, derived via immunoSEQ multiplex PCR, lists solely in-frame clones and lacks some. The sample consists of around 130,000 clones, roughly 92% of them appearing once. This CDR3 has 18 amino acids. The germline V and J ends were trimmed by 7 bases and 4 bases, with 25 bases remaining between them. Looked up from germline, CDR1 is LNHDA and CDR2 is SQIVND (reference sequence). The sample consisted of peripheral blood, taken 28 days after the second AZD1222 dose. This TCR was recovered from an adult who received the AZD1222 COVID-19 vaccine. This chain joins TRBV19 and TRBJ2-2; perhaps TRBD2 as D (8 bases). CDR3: CASTYRGPGLGSTGELFF. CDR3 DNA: TGTGCCAGTACATACAGGGGACCGGGACTAGGCAGCACCGGGGAGCTGTTTTTT.